This record concerns one T cell receptor beta chain sequence. It has no known antigen specificity. No base qualities exist here, and no much larger clone lies one base off it. The germline V gene specifies LGHNA as CDR1 and YNFKEQ as CDR2. The CDR3 holds 16 amino acids from the cysteine to the phenylalanine. Only CDR3 DNA remains: 48 bases, in frame from the first base. This record belongs to a study of blood T cells in healthy people across ages (dated by TCRdb to 2013 to 2016). Context from the whole study: In model experiments, template switching captured about one uniquely barcoded TCR beta cDNA molecule for every two T cells. The study measured age-related changes in TCR beta repertoire diversity using deep sequencing normalized with unique cDNA molecular identifiers. The donors were split into four age groups: young (average around 15 years), middle-aged (nearly 40), aged (about 56) and long-lived (over 80). Donors of different ages were randomly distributed across sequencing lanes to avoid experimental bias. The study analyzed two additional independent replicas of 1 million unique cDNA reads from the same blood draw for two donors, one aged 18 to 29 and one aged 80 or older. Study-level results and caveats: Estimates of total diversity based on one million sequenced T cells were considered lower bounds and underestimates. Compared with the aged group, more naive CD4+ T cells, fewer expanded clones and increased TCR diversity were shown by the long-lived group, suggesting age selection. The CMV infection status of donors was not known, potentially confounding age-related changes in expanded clonotypes. As age increased, observed TCR beta diversity per million T cells dropped in a roughly linear way, and a significant reduction was already evident by age 40. A strong correlation was found between observed TCR beta diversity and the percentage of naive T cells measured by flow cytometry. Conclusive comparison of naive and antigen-experienced compartments was prevented by the profiling of bulk unsorted PBMCs.

Libraries were built with 5' RACE. Instrument on record: Illumina HiSeq 2500. A second PCR of about 7 to 12 cycles was performed with a sample-barcoded 5' primer and a J-beta primer mix. A template-switch 5' adaptor carrying 12 random nucleotides introduced a unique molecular identifier onto each TCR beta cDNA molecule. At least 3 million CDR3-containing paired-end reads were obtained from each sample. All of the RNA was converted into first-strand cDNA using the Mint cDNA synthesis kit, with a TRBC-specific oligonucleotide serving as the primer. All cDNA was treated with uracil-DNA glycosylase and then went through a first 18-cycle PCR with the universal primers M1SS and BC2_uni_R. On the study's bioinformatics: For normalization, 1 million high-quality reads were randomly selected from each sample, with every read carrying a distinct molecular identifier. Instead of being binned into consensus sequences, reads that shared molecular identifiers were thrown out. MiTCR, with a Q25 quality threshold and the strictest error-elimination algorithm, was used for CDR3 identification, clonotype clustering and error correction. A nonparametric unseen species model using Euler transformation provided a lower-bound estimate of total TCR beta diversity. TCRdb cleaned the public reads at Q25 with fastp, built clones with MiXCR and kept in-frame beta chains. Identical CDR3 proteins give one entry, which carries the most common genes and DNA. The V and J calls were determined by TCRdb, not by the authors. For this sample there are about 1.8 million distinct CDR3 sequences; less than 50% appear just once. Of the sample, 2% to 2.5% falls within the top ten clones.

The 35 to 40 donors, aged about 6 to 95 years, were systemically healthy Caucasian individuals from Russia. Each donor gave 8.5 to 10 milliliters of peripheral blood, collected into EDTA-treated Vacutainer tubes. PBMCs were isolated by Ficoll-Paque density-gradient centrifugation, with at least 6 million obtained per sample. Trizol reagent was used to extract total RNA from PBMCs, with at least 6 micrograms per sample. Naive CD45RAhigh/CD27high T cell percentages were measured by flow cytometry on a PBMC aliquot from every donor. This sequence originates from a woman aged 40-49 years in good health. Sequencing was done on a sample of blood. The chain is assembled from TRBV4-2 and TRBJ2-1, with 8 central nucleotides matching TRBD2. TRBJ2-7 explains the end of the DNA better; the J call may be wrong. For the CDR3, the sequence is CASSQPTGGGYNEQYF. The nucleotide sequence reads TGTGCCAGCAGCCAACCTACAGGCGGGGGGTACAATGAGCAGTACTTC.